These 5 T cell receptor beta chains were all obtained from the same sample, sequenced in a study of blood T cells in healthy people across ages. Sample-barcoded 5' priming and a J-beta primer mix drove a second PCR of about 6 to 12 cycles. Each CDR3 protein is one row after TCRdb ran MiXCR on the 5' RACE reads. The profile covers about 1.8 million distinct CDR3 sequences, with roughly 49% appearing a single time and over 2% taken by the ten largest. The sequencing sample was made of blood. These receptors came from a woman between 40 and 50 years old in good health.

The V call is TRBV7-2, the J call TRBJ2-1; 8 bases line up with TRBD2. There are 16 residues in the CDR3. The germline V gene encodes CDR1 SGHTA and CDR2 FQGNSA. Trimming took 2 bases from V and 7 from J; bases not matched to a gene: 10. The CDR3 reads CASSLPRSGGGNEQFF. The CDR3 region has the DNA TGTGCCAGCAGCTTACCCAGGAGCGGGGGTGGTAATGAGCAGTTCTTC.

The rearrangement uses TRBV20-1 and TRBJ1-2; a weak D match, TRBD1 (5 bases). This CDR3 region has 14 residues. CDR1 is DFQATT, CDR2 SNEGSKA, per germline (reference sequence). Trimming removed 7 bases from V and 4 bases from J, with 19 bases in between. The CDR3 is CSVAGGGRGYGYTF. The DNA for the CDR3 is TGCAGTGTAGCGGGGGGAGGGCGAGGCTATGGCTACACCTTC.

Note on this clonotype: The junction shows a germline mismatch at one end, possibly a read error. This chain joins TRBV7-2 and TRBJ1-2; D is possibly TRBD1 (5 bases). The germline V gene encodes CDR1 SGHTA and CDR2 FQGNSA. This CDR3 spans 15 amino acids. This chain's CDR3 is CAGSPRSPGQDGYTF. The CDR3 DNA reads TGTGCCGGCAGCCCCAGGTCACCAGGGCAAGATGGCTACACCTTC.

CDR3 nucleotide sequence: TGCGCCAGCAGCCAAGCCTGGGGGGGGAGCGGCAATCAGCCCCAGCATTTT. Amino acids: CASSQAWGGSGNQPQHF. The chain combines TRBV4-1 with TRBJ1-5; a possible D gene is TRBD1 (5 bases). V shed 1 base and J shed 2 bases, with 15 bases lying between them. Per germline, CDR1 MGHRA and CDR2 YSYEKL. The CDR3 consists of 17 residues.

This chain links TRBV7-9 with TRBJ2-1, with 12 bases fitting TRBD1. The CDR3 spans 14 residues. V was clipped by 7 bases and J by 13 bases; unmatched bases: 11. Germline V gives CDR1 SEHNR, CDR2 FQNEAQ (reference sequence). CDR3 protein: CASNWDRGRLGQFF. Here the CDR3 DNA reads TGTGCCAGCAACTGGGACAGGGGGCGCCTTGGTCAGTTCTTC.